This TCR beta chain is drawn from a study of blood T cell repertoires in COVID-19. This CDR3 has 13 amino acids. Germline V gene lookup returns CDR1 LGHDT and CDR2 YNNKEL (reference sequence). The V end lost 4 bases, the J end lost 3 bases, and 10 bases lay between the germline ends. In the original workflow: Reference gene primers were amplified, and this amplification served to estimate nucleated cell counts. Sequenced by immunoSEQ multiplex PCR; TCRdb stores in-frame clones only, minus some. The DNA was the basis for D and trimming; V, J and clone size are from that table. This table holds around 170,000 clones, about 87% found once.

The specimen was peripheral blood. The chain recombines TRBV3-1 (or the pseudogene TRBV3-2) with TRBJ2-7; D is possibly TRBD1 (6 bases). This receptor was identified in a man aged 60 to 75 with acute or convalescent COVID-19. As DNA, the CDR3 is TGTGCCAGCAGCCCCTCACAGGGCTACGAGCAGTACGTC. Translated, it gives CASSPSQGYEQYV.